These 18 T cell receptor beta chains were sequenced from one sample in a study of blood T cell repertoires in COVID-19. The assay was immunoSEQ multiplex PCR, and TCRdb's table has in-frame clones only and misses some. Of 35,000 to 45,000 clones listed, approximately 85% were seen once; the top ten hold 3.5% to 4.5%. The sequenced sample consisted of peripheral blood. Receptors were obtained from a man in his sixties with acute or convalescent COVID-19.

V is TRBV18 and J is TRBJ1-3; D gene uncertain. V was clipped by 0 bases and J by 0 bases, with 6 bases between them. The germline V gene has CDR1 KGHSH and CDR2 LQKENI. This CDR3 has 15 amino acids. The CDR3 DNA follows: TGTGCCAGCTCACCACCCAGGCTCTCTGGAAACACCATATATTTT. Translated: CASSPPRLSGNTIYF.

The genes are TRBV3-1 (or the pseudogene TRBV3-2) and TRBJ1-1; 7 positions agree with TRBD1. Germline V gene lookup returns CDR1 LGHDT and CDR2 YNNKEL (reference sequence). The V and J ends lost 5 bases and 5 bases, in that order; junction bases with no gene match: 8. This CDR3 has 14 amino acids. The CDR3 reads CASSYRGGKTEAFF. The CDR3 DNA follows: TGTGCCAGCAGCTACAGGGGCGGAAAAACTGAAGCTTTCTTT.

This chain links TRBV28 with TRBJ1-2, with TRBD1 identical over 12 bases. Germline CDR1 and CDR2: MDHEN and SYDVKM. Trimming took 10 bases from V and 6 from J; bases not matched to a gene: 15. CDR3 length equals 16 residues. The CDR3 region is CATKRSGTGGSNGYTF. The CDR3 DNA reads TGTGCCACCAAGAGGTCCGGGACAGGGGGCTCCAATGGCTACACCTTC.

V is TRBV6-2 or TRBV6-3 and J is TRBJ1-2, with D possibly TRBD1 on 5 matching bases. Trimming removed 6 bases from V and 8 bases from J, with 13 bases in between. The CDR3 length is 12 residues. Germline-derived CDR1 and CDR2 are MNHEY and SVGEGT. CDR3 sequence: CASSPEGAGYTF. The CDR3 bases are TGTGCCAGCAGCCCTGAAGGGGCGGGCTACACCTTC.

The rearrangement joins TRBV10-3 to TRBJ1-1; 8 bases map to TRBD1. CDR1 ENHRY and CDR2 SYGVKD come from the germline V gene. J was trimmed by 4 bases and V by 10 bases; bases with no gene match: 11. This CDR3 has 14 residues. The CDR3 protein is CATLQGVGVTEAFF. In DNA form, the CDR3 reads TGTGCCACCTTACAGGGGGTAGGGGTCACTGAAGCTTTCTTT.

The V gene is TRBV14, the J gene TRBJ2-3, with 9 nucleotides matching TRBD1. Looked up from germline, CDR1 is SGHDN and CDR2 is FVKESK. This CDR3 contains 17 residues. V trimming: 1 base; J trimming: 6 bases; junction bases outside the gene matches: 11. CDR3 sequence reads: CASSQVGLGTGRDTQYF. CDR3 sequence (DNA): TGTGCCAGCAGCCAAGTCGGTCTGGGGACAGGGAGGGATACGCAGTATTTT.

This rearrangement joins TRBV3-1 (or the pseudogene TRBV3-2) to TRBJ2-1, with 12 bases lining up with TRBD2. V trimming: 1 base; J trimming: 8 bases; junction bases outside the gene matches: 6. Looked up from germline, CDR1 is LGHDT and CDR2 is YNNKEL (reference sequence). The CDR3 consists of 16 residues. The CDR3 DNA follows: TGTGCCAGCAGCCAAGGGACTAGCGGGGCCCTCGATGAGCAGTTCTTC. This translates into CASSQGTSGALDEQFF.

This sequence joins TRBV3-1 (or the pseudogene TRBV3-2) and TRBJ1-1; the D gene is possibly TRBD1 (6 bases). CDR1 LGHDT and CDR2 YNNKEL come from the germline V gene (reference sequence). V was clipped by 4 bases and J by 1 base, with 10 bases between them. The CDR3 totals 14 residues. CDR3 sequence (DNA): TGTGCCAGCAGCCTAACAGGGAAGAACACTGAAGCTTTCTTT. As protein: CASSLTGKNTEAFF.

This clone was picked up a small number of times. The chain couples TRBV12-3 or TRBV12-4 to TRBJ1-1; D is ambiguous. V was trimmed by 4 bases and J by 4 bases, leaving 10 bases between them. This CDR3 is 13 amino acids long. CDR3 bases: TGTGCCAGCAGTTGGAAGGCAGGCACTGAAGCTTTCTTT. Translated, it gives CASSWKAGTEAFF.

The CDR3 loop reads CASTPALGLGNTIYF. The CDR3 bases are TGTGCCAGCACCCCAGCTCTGGGGCTGGGAAACACCATATATTTT. This chain connects TRBV6-5 to TRBJ1-3, with D perhaps matching TRBD1 (5 bases). Germline V lookup: CDR1 MNHEY, CDR2 SVGAGI. Trimming left V 7 bases short and J 4 bases short, with 17 bases between. The CDR3 has 15 residues.

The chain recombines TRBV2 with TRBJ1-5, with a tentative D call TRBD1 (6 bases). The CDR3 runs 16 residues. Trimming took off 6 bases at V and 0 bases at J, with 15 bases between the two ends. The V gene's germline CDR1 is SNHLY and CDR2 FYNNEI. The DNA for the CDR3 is TGTGCCAGCAGCCAGGACAGTTCCGTTAGCAATCAGCCCCAGCATTTT. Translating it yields CASSQDSSVSNQPQHF. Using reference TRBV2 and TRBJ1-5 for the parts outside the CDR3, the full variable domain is EPEVTQTPSHQVTQMGQEVILRCVPISNHLYFYWYRQILGQKVEFLVSFYNNEISEKSEIFDDQFSVERPDGSNFTLKIRSTKLEDSAMYFCASSQDSSVSNQPQHFGDGTRLSIL.

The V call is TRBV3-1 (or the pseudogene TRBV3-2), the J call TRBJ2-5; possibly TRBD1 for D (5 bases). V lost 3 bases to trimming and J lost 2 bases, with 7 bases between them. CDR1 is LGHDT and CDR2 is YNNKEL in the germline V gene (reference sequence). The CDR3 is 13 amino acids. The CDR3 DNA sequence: TGTGCCAGCAGCCAGGGGCAACAAGAGACCCAGTACTTC. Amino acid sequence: CASSQGQQETQYF.

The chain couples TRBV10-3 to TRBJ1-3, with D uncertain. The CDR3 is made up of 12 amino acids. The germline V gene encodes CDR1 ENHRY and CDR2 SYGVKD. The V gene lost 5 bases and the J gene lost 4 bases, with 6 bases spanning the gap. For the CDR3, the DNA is TGTGCCATCAGTTCCCTGGGAAACACCATATATTTT. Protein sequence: CAISSLGNTIYF.

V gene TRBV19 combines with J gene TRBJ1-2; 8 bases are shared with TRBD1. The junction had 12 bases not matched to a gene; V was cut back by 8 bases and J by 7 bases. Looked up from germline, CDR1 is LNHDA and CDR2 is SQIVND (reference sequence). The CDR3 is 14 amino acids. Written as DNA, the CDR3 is TGTGCCAGTGTTTCGGGACAGGTACCTTCTGGCTACACCTTC. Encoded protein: CASVSGQVPSGYTF.

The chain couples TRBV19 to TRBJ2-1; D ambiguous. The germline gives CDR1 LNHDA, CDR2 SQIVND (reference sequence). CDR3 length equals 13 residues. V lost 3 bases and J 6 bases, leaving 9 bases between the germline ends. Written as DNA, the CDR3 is TGTGCCAGTAGTATCCGGTTCGGCAATGAGCAGTTCTTC. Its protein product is CASSIRFGNEQFF.

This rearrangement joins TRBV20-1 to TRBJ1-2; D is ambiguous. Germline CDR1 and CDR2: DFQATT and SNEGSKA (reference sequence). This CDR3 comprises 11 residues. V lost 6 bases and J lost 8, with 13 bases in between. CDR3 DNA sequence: TGCAGTGCCACGGGGTCTCAAGGCTACACCTTC. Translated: CSATGSQGYTF.

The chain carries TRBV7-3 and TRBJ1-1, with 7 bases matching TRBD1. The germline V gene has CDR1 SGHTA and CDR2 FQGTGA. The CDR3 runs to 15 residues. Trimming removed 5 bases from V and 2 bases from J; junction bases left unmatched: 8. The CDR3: CASSPGQVFNTEAFF. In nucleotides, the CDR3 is TGTGCCAGCAGCCCCGGACAGGTCTTCAACACTGAAGCTTTCTTT.

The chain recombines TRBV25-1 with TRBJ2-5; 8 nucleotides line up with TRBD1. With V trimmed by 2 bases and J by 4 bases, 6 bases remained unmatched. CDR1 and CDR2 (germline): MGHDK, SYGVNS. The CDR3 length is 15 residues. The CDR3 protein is CASSEPLQGGETQYF. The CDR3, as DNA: TGTGCCAGCAGTGAACCTTTACAGGGGGGAGAGACCCAGTACTTC.